This TCR beta chain is from a study of memory CD4+ T cells and cytomegalovirus serostatus. The sort gate was single viable CD3+CD4+CD8-CD45RO+ cells for memory CD4+ T cells. Libraries were prepared by immunoSEQ multiplex PCR; TCRdb keeps only in-frame clonotypes and omits some of them. The sample records 35,000 to 55,000 clones, less than 85% being singletons. With 2 bases removed from V and 1 base from J, the gap between germline ends came to 12 bases. Germline lookup yields CDR1 MNHEY and CDR2 SVGAGI. CDR3 size: 15 residues. Sample: memory CD4+ T cells from blood. This chain links TRBV6-5 with TRBJ2-7, with TRBD2 as a possible D gene (5 bases). This sequence originates from an adult in good health and CMV-seronegative. The CDR3 protein is CASSYRGIESYEQYF. CDR3 bases: TGTGCCAGCAGTTACCGGGGAATTGAATCCTACGAGCAGTACTTC.